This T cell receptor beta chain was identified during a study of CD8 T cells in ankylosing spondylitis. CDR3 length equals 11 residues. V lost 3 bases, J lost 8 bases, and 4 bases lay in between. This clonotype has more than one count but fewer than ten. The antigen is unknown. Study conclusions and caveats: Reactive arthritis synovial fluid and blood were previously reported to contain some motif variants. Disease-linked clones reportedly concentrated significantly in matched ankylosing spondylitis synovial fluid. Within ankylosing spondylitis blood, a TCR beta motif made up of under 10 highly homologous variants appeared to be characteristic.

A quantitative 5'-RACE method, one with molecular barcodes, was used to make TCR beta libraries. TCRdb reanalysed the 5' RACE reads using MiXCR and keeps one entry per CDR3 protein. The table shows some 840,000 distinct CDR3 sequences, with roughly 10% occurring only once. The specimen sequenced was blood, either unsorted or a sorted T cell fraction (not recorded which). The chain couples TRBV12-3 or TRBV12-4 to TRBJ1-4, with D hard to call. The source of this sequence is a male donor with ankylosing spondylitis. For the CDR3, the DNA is TGTGCCAGCAGTTTTATGGAAAAACTGTTTTTT. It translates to CASSFMEKLFF.